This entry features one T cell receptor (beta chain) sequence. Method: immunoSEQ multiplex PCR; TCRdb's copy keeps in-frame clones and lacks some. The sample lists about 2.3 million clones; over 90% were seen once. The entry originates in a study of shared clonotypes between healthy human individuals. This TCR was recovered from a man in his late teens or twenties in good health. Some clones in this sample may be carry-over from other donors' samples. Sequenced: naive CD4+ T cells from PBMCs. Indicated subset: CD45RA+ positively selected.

DNA for the CDR3: TGTGCCACACAATTGTTCCACGGGAGATACGAGCAGTACTTC. Translated: CATQLFHGRYEQYF. V usage is TRBV19 and J usage is TRBJ2-7; TRBD2 might be the D (6 bases). The V end lost 10 bases, the J end lost 4 bases, and 20 bases lay between the germline ends. Germline values: CDR1 LNHDA, CDR2 SQIVND (reference sequence). The CDR3 is made up of 14 amino acids.